This TCR beta chain was identified in a study of glioma-infiltrating T cells listed by TCRdb under 2016. General notes on the study: Low-grade gliomas were WHO grade II oligodendrogliomas or astrocytomas, and glioblastomas were WHO grade IV tumors sampled at initial rather than recurrent diagnosis. TCR alpha- and beta-chain repertoires were sequenced from glioma tissue, non-neoplastic brain tissue and matched peripheral blood mononuclear cells. Before surgery, glioma patients were given dexamethasone for six or fewer days. To gauge divergence between tissue and blood T-cell populations, every tissue-infiltrating repertoire was compared against the peripheral blood repertoire from the same patient. Sequencing coverage of roughly 4- to 11-fold of about 950,000 peripheral T cells was targeted for blood libraries. The paired cohort comprised three low-grade glioma patients, about eight primary glioblastoma patients and three non-glioma patients contributing non-neoplastic brain tissue.

What the study reported, not specific to this receptor: The group comparisons were based on small numbers of patients: three non-neoplastic, three low-grade glioma and seven or eight glioblastoma patients. Tissue and blood shared very few CDR3 sequences, a result attributed to high CDR3 diversity and limited sampling. VJ-independent divergence between tissue and blood was found to be below expectation in non-neoplastic patients but above expectation in all gliomas, particularly low-grade gliomas. Patients with low tissue-blood divergence were marked by a signature set of shared blood CDR3 motifs, and that set was depleted in highly divergent patients.

This clonotype was found many times. Which antigen it targets is not known. There are no base qualities to consult, and no much larger clone falls within one base. The germline V gene provides CDR1 MNHEY and CDR2 SVGEGT. The trim is 2 bases for V and 7 bases for J, with a gap of 18 bases between the germline ends. The CDR3 has 15 amino acids, counting the end cysteine and phenylalanine. The kept DNA is CDR3 alone, 45 bases in frame from the first base. Immediately after resection, surgical brain or tumor specimens were cryofrozen in liquid nitrogen, and peripheral blood cells were collected at the same time. The iRepertoire nested amplicon-rescue multiplex PCR (arm-PCR) platform was used to amplify TCR alpha and beta CDR3 regions from RNA. The input for one-step reverse transcription and amplification was about 85-400 ng of either tissue mRNA or PBMC total RNA. After bead purification, a secondary multiplex PCR added Illumina adapters, and libraries were gel-purified between 200 and 400 bp. Demultiplexing relied on internal 6-nucleotide barcodes carried by the libraries. The libraries were sequenced on an Illumina MiSeq using 2x220 or 2x250 nucleotide paired-end reads. From the authors' description of their analysis: Paired reads were merged using FLASH 1.2.11 and were aligned to the GRCh37 human genome using BWA-MEM, after which TRA and TRB reads were extracted. V and J assignment used an IMGT-derived reference of cassette sequences and CDR3 motifs that included pseudogenes. Reads were translated in three frames, and productive CDR3s were defined as those with a C...FGXG motif and no stop codons. Unique combinations of V-J cassette pair and CDR3 amino acid sequence were defined as clonotypes. Reads were filtered by Hamming distance, thresholded by each sample's sequence error rate in mapped regions. The public sequencing data were trimmed at Q25 with fastp and processed into clonotypes with MiXCR by TCRdb, which kept only in-frame beta chains. CDR3 protein sequences are deduplicated, and each keeps its most common genes and DNA. V and J calls and clone size were set by TCRdb, not the authors. The sample table contains about 400,000 distinct CDR3 sequences; only one count was recorded for about 40% of them. The ten most abundant clones make up around 12% of the sample.

This clonotype was obtained from a human donor with low-grade glioma or glioblastoma, undergoing nonglioma brain surgery, or in good health (not recorded which). This chain is built from TRBV6-2 or TRBV6-3 and TRBJ2-7, and perhaps TRBD2 as D gene, on 5 matching bases. Sample: glioma tissue, nonneoplastic brain tissue, or PBMCs (not recorded which). The CDR3 protein is CASSYGFKRAREQYF. The DNA sequence reads TGTGCCAGCAGTTACGGGTTCAAGAGGGCGCGGGAGCAGTACTTC.